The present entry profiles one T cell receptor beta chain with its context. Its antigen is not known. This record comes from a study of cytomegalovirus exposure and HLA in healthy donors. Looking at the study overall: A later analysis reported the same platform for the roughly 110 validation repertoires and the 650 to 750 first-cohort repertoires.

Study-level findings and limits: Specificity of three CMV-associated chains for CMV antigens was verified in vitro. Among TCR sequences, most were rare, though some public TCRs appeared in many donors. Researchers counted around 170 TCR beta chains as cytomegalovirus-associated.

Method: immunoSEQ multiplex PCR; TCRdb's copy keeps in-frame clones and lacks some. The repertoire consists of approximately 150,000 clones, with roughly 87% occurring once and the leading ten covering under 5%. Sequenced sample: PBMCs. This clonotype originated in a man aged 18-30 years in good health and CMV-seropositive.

In nucleotides, the CDR3 is TGCGCCAGCAGACTGAGTACTATGGGAGATACGCAGTATTTT. Protein product: CASRLSTMGDTQYF. J is TRBJ2-3 and V is TRBV4-1; D is undetermined. V gave up 6 bases and J gave up 5 bases, with 15 bases separating them. The V gene's germline CDR1 is MGHRA and CDR2 YSYEKL. The CDR3 contains 14 residues.